The 9 T cell receptor beta chains reported below all come from one sample, sequenced in a study of T-cell memory formation after mild COVID-19. TCRdb called the 5' RACE reads again in MiXCR, with one record for every CDR3 protein. Among about 160,000 distinct CDR3 sequences listed, about 28% were seen once. The sample was PBMCs or a T cell subset sorted from them (not recorded which). The origin of the receptors is an adult woman who had mild COVID-19 (a few samples of this study predate the infection). Cell type and time point are not known.

This clonotype appeared many times. V is TRBV7-7 and J is TRBJ2-1; 12 positions agree with TRBD2. The CDR3 sequence is 18 residues long. CDR1 SSHAT and CDR2 FNYEAQ come from the germline V gene (reference sequence). Unmatched junction bases numbered 14, after V lost 4 bases and J lost 7 bases. CDR3 bases: TGTGCCAGCAGCTCAGGCGCACTAGCGGGGGGTGCATATAATGAGCAGTTCTTC. Amino acid sequence: CASSSGALAGGAYNEQFF.

This clonotype was observed a few times. J is TRBJ2-1 and V is TRBV11-2, with TRBD2 identical over 7 bases. CDR1 is SGHAT, CDR2 FQNNGV, per germline. V dropped 3 bases and J dropped 8; count of bases not matched to a gene: 10. CDR3 length: 15 residues. The CDR3 sequence is CASSLSGEGFDEQFF. The CDR3 bases are TGTGCCAGCAGCTTGTCGGGGGAGGGATTCGATGAGCAGTTCTTC.

In this sample, this clonotype turned up a few times. The chain employs TRBV5-1 and TRBJ1-1; TRBD1 aligns across 7 bases. The junction had 15 bases not matched to a gene; V was cut back by 5 bases and J by 2 bases. The germline gives CDR1 SGHRS, CDR2 YFSETQ. The CDR3 contains 17 residues. Written as DNA, the CDR3 is TGCGCCAGCAGAACCAAATCAGGGGGATCCGTTAACACTGAAGCTTTCTTT. It encodes CASRTKSGGSVNTEAFF.

The CDR3 nucleotides are TGTGCCAGCAGCACGGCCGGGACAGGGGGAAATTCACCCCTCCACTTT. This sequence encodes CASSTAGTGGNSPLHF. The rearrangement links TRBV7-8 to TRBJ1-6, with 11 positions matching TRBD1. V gave up 5 bases and J gave up 7 bases; unmatched junction bases: 7. Germline V gene sequence: CDR1 SGHVS, CDR2 FQNEAQ. This CDR3 contains 16 residues.

This clonotype came up a few times. The genes are TRBV5-1 and TRBJ2-5; 8 nucleotides line up with TRBD2. Germline V gives CDR1 SGHRS, CDR2 YFSETQ. J gave up 2 bases and V 0 bases, and 6 bases lay outside the gene matches. This CDR3 region has 16 residues. The CDR3 sequence: CASSLEVAGSQETQYF. The CDR3 DNA follows: TGCGCCAGCAGCTTGGAGGTAGCGGGGAGTCAAGAGACCCAGTACTTC.

The J gene is TRBJ2-3, the V gene TRBV5-5, with TRBD2 matching 11 bases. CDR3 length: 17 amino acids. Germline V gives CDR1 SGHKS, CDR2 YYEKEE (reference sequence). V was pared by 1 base and J by 6 bases, with 10 bases of the junction left unmatched. DNA of the CDR3: TGTGCCAGCAGCTTGCTAGCGGGAGGTCCGATTAGCGATACGCAGTATTTT. This translates into CASSLLAGGPISDTQYF.

This clonotype has a count of ten or more. V gene TRBV20-1 combines with J gene TRBJ2-7, with 7 bases identical to TRBD1. J gave up 5 bases and V 5 bases, and 6 bases lay outside the gene matches. The CDR3 consists of 12 residues. Germline CDR1 reads DFQATT; CDR2 reads SNEGSKA (reference sequence). CDR3 nucleotides: TGCAGTGCTGGGGACAGTATACACGAGCAGTACTTC. Translation: CSAGDSIHEQYF.

The chain employs TRBV24-1 and TRBJ2-1, with TRBD1 matching over 10 bases. The CDR3 covers 16 residues. The V and J ends lost 4 bases and 0 bases, in that order; junction bases with no gene match: 2. Per the germline V gene, CDR1 is KGHDR and CDR2 is SFDVKD. CDR3 nucleotide sequence: TGTGCCACCAGTGACTGGGACAGGGGCTCCTACAATGAGCAGTTCTTC. Translation: CATSDWDRGSYNEQFF.

This clonotype was seen a few times. The chain is built from TRBV15 and TRBJ2-1; the D is unclear. Between the trimmed V and J ends, which lost 9 bases and 5 bases, there was a span of 20 bases. CDR1 is LNHNV, CDR2 YYDKDF, per germline (reference sequence). This CDR3 has 15 amino acids. The CDR3 here is CATGSASRWNNEQFF. The CDR3 bases are TGTGCCACGGGGTCGGCTAGTCGTTGGAACAATGAGCAGTTCTTC.